The 26 T cell receptor beta chains presented below share a single source sample, sequenced in a study of OX40 agonist ivuxolimab in advanced cancers. The assay was immunoSEQ multiplex PCR, and TCRdb's table has in-frame clones only and misses some. The sample includes 60,000 to 75,000 clones, 81% of them seen just once. Sequences were derived from CD4+ or CD8+ T cells sorted from blood, sampled in a trial of the OX40 agonist ivuxolimab. These receptors were obtained from an adult with an advanced solid tumor such as melanoma, head and neck, liver or kidney cancer.

The V call is TRBV9, the J call TRBJ1-5; D gene ambiguous. Trimming removed 0 bases at V and 4 bases at J, with 11 bases between. Germline CDR1 is SGDLS and CDR2 is YYNGEE. The length of the CDR3 is 15 residues. CDR3 residues: CASSVDDGSNQPQHF. In DNA, the CDR3 is TGTGCCAGCAGCGTAGACGACGGATCGAATCAGCCCCAGCATTTT.

V gene TRBV13 combines with J gene TRBJ1-1; no clear D. This CDR3 has 13 amino acids. V was cut by 2 bases and J by 0 bases, with 4 bases left in between. Germline lookup yields CDR1 PRHDT and CDR2 FYEKMQ (reference sequence). The CDR3 bases are TGTGCCAGCAGCTTAAAGGTGAACACTGAAGCTTTCTTT. Amino acid sequence: CASSLKVNTEAFF.

This clone was seen more than once but under ten times. V usage is TRBV6-5 and J usage is TRBJ1-2; 9 nucleotides line up with TRBD1. Germline V gene data show CDR1 as MNHEY and CDR2 as SVGAGI. This CDR3 region has 16 residues. The V segment lost 4 bases and the J segment 2 bases; nucleotides outside the gene matches: 8. CDR3 sequence (DNA): TGTGCCAGCAGTTTGATACGTACAGGGGGCAACTATGGCTACACCTTC. Amino acids: CASSLIRTGGNYGYTF.

CDR3 DNA: TGTGCCAGCAGCTCGCGGGTCGGCACAGATACGCAGTATTTT. Its translation is CASSSRVGTDTQYF. The genes are TRBV11-1 and TRBJ2-3; tentatively, D is TRBD2 (5 bases). Germline V lookup: CDR1 SGHAT, CDR2 FQDESV (reference sequence). The CDR3 runs to 14 residues. Trimming left V 4 bases short and J 1 base short, with 9 bases between. Based on the CDR3 plus reference TRBV11-1 and TRBJ2-3, the full variable domain is EAEVAQSPRYKITEKSQAVAFWCDPISGHATLYWYRQILGQGPELLVQFQDESVVDDSQLPKDRFSAERLKGVDSTLKIQPAELGDSAMYLCASSSRVGTDTQYFGPGTRLTVL.

The chain carries TRBV5-4 and TRBJ2-3; the D gene could be TRBD1 or TRBD2 (5 bases each). V shed 4 bases and J shed 4 bases, with 16 bases lying between them. Germline V gene data show CDR1 as SGHNT and CDR2 as YYREEE (reference sequence). The CDR3 length is 15 residues. The CDR3 is CASSRDQKRADTQYF. CDR3 nucleotide sequence: TGTGCCAGCAGCCGGGACCAGAAACGGGCAGATACGCAGTATTTT.

CDR3 protein: CASSLEGQAAYEQYF. The CDR3 bases are TGTGCCAGCAGCTTGGAAGGACAGGCCGCCTACGAGCAGTACTTC. The chain joins TRBV11-1 to TRBJ2-7; the match to TRBD1 covers 7 bases. The V gene end was trimmed by 3 bases and the J gene end by 2 bases; junction bases not matched to a gene: 7. This CDR3 is built from 15 residues. The germline V gene has CDR1 SGHAT and CDR2 FQDESV (reference sequence). Filled out from reference TRBV11-1 and TRBJ2-7, the complete variable domain reads EAEVAQSPRYKITEKSQAVAFWCDPISGHATLYWYRQILGQGPELLVQFQDESVVDDSQLPKDRFSAERLKGVDSTLKIQPAELGDSAMYLCASSLEGQAAYEQYFGPGTRLTVT.

Notes on this clone: The sample holds other DNA sequences that translate to the same CDR3. The chain uses TRBV30 and TRBJ1-4; 10 positions match TRBD1. After removal of 1 base from V and 10 bases from J, the junction contained 6 bases not matched to a gene. The CDR3 spans 14 residues. Germline values: CDR1 GTSNPN, CDR2 SVGIG (reference sequence). CDR3 coding DNA: TGTGCCTGGAGTGGGGGACAGGGGAGTGGAAAACTGTTTTTT. This gives the protein CAWSGGQGSGKLFF.

This sequence joins TRBV7-8 and TRBJ1-6; D possibly corresponds to TRBD1 (5 bases). This CDR3 contains 15 residues. In germline, CDR1 is SGHVS, CDR2 FQNEAQ. V lost 6 bases and J lost 5, with 14 bases in between. The CDR3 bases are TGTGCCAGCAGTCGGACACATCCCGATAATTCACCCCTCCACTTT. Its protein is CASSRTHPDNSPLHF.

The chain uses TRBV6-5 and TRBJ1-6, with D uncertain. CDR3 size: 12 residues. Trimming stripped 5 bases from V and 9 bases from J, with 8 bases between. The germline gives CDR1 MNHEY, CDR2 SVGAGI. The CDR3 loop reads CASSAPGSPLHF. CDR3 in DNA: TGTGCCAGCAGTGCCCCTGGTTCACCCCTCCACTTT.

This chain joins TRBV11-2 and TRBJ1-6; D might be TRBD1 (6 bases). Germline-derived CDR1 and CDR2 are SGHAT and FQNNGV. The CDR3 is made up of 15 amino acids. The germline V and J ends were trimmed by 4 bases and 6 bases, with 13 bases remaining between them. CDR3 residues: CASSSGQFSNSPLHF. For the CDR3, the DNA is TGTGCCAGCAGCTCCGGACAGTTCTCTAATTCACCCCTCCACTTT. Filled out from reference TRBV11-2 and TRBJ1-6, the complete variable domain reads EAGVAQSPRYKIIEKRQSVAFWCNPISGHATLYWYQQILGQGPKLLIQFQNNGVVDDSQLPKDRFSAERLKGVDSTLKIQPAKLEDSAVYLCASSSGQFSNSPLHFGNGTRLTVT.

The chain employs TRBV5-1 and TRBJ1-3, with a weak D call TRBD1 (6 bases). Between the trimmed V and J ends, which lost 5 bases and 0 bases, there was a span of 12 bases. This CDR3 comprises 15 residues. Germline values: CDR1 SGHRS, CDR2 YFSETQ. CDR3 in amino acids: CASRPDSLSGNTIYF. CDR3 in DNA: TGCGCCAGCAGACCGGACAGCCTCTCTGGAAACACCATATATTTT.

V gene TRBV5-4 combines with J gene TRBJ2-7, with D maybe TRBD2 (6 bases). The V and J ends lost 4 bases and 2 bases respectively, with 13 bases between them. The CDR3 length is 14 residues. CDR1 and CDR2 from the germline V gene are SGHNT and YYREEE (reference sequence). The CDR3 nucleotides read TGTGCCAGCAGCCCAGGAGGGTTGACCTACGAGCAGTACTTC. Its protein product is CASSPGGLTYEQYF.

This clone was found a few times. V usage is TRBV2 and J usage is TRBJ2-1, with D tentatively TRBD1 (5 bases). This CDR3 has 16 residues. The V and J ends lost 4 bases and 5 bases respectively, with 18 bases between them. The germline V gene encodes CDR1 SNHLY and CDR2 FYNNEI. This chain's CDR3 is CASSGQGWGPHNEQFF. In DNA, the CDR3 is TGTGCCAGCAGTGGCCAGGGATGGGGCCCTCACAATGAGCAGTTCTTC.

The rearrangement uses TRBV5-4 and TRBJ1-1, with TRBD1 matching 8 bases. Germline CDR1 and CDR2: SGHNT and YYREEE (reference sequence). The CDR3 covers 14 residues. V trimming: 2 bases; J trimming: 5 bases; junction bases outside the gene matches: 5. CDR3 DNA sequence: TGTGCCAGCAGCTTCCTACAGGGGGGGACTGAAGCTTTCTTT. This translates into CASSFLQGGTEAFF.

The CDR3 sequence: CASSLAWDNMNTEAFF. The CDR3 bases are TGTGCCAGCAGCTTAGCGTGGGACAACATGAACACTGAAGCTTTCTTT. This chain uses TRBV7-9 with TRBJ1-1, with D perhaps TRBD1 (6 bases). Trimming left V 0 bases short and J 0 bases short, with 11 bases between. The CDR3 is 16 residues long. From germline, CDR1 is SEHNR and CDR2 FQNEAQ (reference sequence).

The CDR3 region is CASSPQQAGANVLTF. In DNA, the CDR3 is TGTGCCAGCAGCCCACAGCAGGCCGGGGCCAACGTCCTGACTTTC. The chain joins TRBV7-2 to TRBJ2-6; unclear D gene. Germline CDR1 reads SGHTA; CDR2 reads FQGNSA. Trimming stripped 5 bases from V and 4 bases from J, with 12 bases between. The CDR3 sequence is 15 residues long.

The sample holds one count of this clone. Germline is not matched at one junction end, which may reflect a read error. This chain uses TRBV7-7 with TRBJ1-4; D unresolved. CDR3 length: 15 amino acids. CDR1 is SSHAT and CDR2 is FNYEAQ in the germline V gene (reference sequence). The CDR3 spells CASSLGSQVNEKLFF. The CDR3 DNA is TGTGCTAGCAGCTTAGGGAGCCAGGTGAATGAAAAACTGTTTTTT.

Ten or more counts support this clone. The chain employs TRBV6-6 and TRBJ1-5, with 7 bases that match TRBD1. The V segment lost 6 bases and the J segment 0 bases; nucleotides outside the gene matches: 5. This CDR3 region has 15 residues. Per germline, CDR1 MNHNY and CDR2 SVGAGI (reference sequence). CDR3: CASRNTGASNQPQHF. In DNA form, the CDR3 reads TGTGCCAGCAGGAATACAGGGGCTAGCAATCAGCCCCAGCATTTT.

The V gene is TRBV18, the J gene TRBJ1-2; D uncertain. Germline V gives CDR1 KGHSH, CDR2 LQKENI. Between the trimmed V and J ends, which lost 6 bases and 3 bases, there was a span of 11 bases. The CDR3 consists of 13 residues. Written as DNA, the CDR3 is TGTGCCAGCTCCCGTCGGGATGACTATGGCTACACCTTC. Translating gives CASSRRDDYGYTF.

This clone was seen a single time. The chain is built from TRBV27 and TRBJ2-1; 8 nucleotides align to TRBD2. V dropped 7 bases and J dropped 7; count of bases not matched to a gene: 6. Germline V lookup: CDR1 MNHEY, CDR2 SMNVEV (reference sequence). The CDR3 covers 13 residues. CDR3 coding DNA: TGTGCCAGCACTCGGGGGGGCAGGAATGAGCAGTTCTTC. Residues: CASTRGGRNEQFF.

The V and J genes are TRBV30 and TRBJ1-4, with TRBD1 as a possible D gene (6 bases). The V gene's germline CDR1 is GTSNPN and CDR2 SVGIG (reference sequence). The V gene lost 1 base and the J gene lost 7 bases, with 19 bases spanning the gap. The CDR3 is 16 residues long. CDR3 amino acids: CAWSGGGPQLGEKLFF. DNA for the CDR3: TGTGCCTGGAGTGGGGGGGGCCCCCAATTAGGTGAAAAACTGTTTTTT.

The rearrangement links TRBV9 to TRBJ2-2; D not resolved. The CDR3 spans 14 residues. Trimming took off 4 bases at V and 2 bases at J, with 9 bases between the two ends. CDR1 and CDR2 from the germline V gene are SGDLS and YYNGEE. The CDR3 loop reads CASSSHENTGELFF. CDR3 coding DNA: TGTGCCAGCAGCTCACACGAAAACACCGGGGAGCTGTTTTTT.

J is TRBJ2-3 and V is TRBV7-9; D not resolved. Per germline, CDR1 SEHNR and CDR2 FQNEAQ (reference sequence). The CDR3 totals 16 residues. V lost 1 base to trimming and J lost 6 bases, with 17 bases between them. The CDR3: CASSLDGRPSSDTQYF. The CDR3 DNA is TGTGCCAGCAGCTTAGATGGCAGGCCTTCGTCGGATACGCAGTATTTT.

In this sample, this clone turned up a few times. This chain uses TRBV6-5 with TRBJ2-2; 8 bases are a match to TRBD2. Germline values: CDR1 MNHEY, CDR2 SVGAGI. V gave up 11 bases and J gave up 6 bases; unmatched junction bases: 5. This CDR3 is 12 amino acids long. The CDR3 sequence is CASREGPGELFF. The CDR3 DNA is TGTGCCTCACGGGAGGGTCCCGGGGAGCTGTTTTTT.

The V gene is TRBV2, the J gene TRBJ1-5; tentative D call: TRBD1 (5 bases). This CDR3 comprises 14 residues. V was cut by 4 bases and J by 4 bases, with 11 bases left in between. CDR1 and CDR2 from the germline V gene are SNHLY and FYNNEI. The CDR3 region is CASSVEGSNQPQHF. The CDR3 DNA reads as TGTGCCAGCAGTGTAGAGGGGTCTAATCAGCCCCAGCATTTT.

The chain joins TRBV2 to TRBJ1-3; D unresolved. The CDR3 totals 14 residues. Germline loops: CDR1 SNHLY, CDR2 FYNNEI. Trimming left V 3 bases short and J 0 bases short, with 6 bases between. CDR3: CASSELHSGNTIYF. The CDR3 coding sequence is TGTGCCAGCAGTGAGCTCCACTCTGGAAACACCATATATTTT.